This TCR beta chain was recorded in a study of cytomegalovirus exposure and HLA in healthy donors. Study as a whole: Among a few hundred genotyped donors, 65% to 90% fell in the Caucasian-associated ancestry cluster. Broader study findings: One variant, a missense change in DCLRE1C, was linked in a later analysis to TCR beta V- and J-gene trimming.

About this clone itself: Its antigen is not known.

The primer mix had 60 Vbeta and 13 Jbeta primers. Profiled with immunoSEQ multiplex PCR; TCRdb holds only in-frame clones, not every one. The repertoire holds approximately 220,000 clones, around three quarters seen once, with 15% to 17% in the top ten. Trimming stripped 0 bases from V and 1 base from J, with 7 bases between. Germline CDR1 is MGHRA and CDR2 is YSYEKL. This CDR3 comprises 16 residues. This receptor was obtained from a man aged 35-49 years in good health and CMV-seronegative. The chain employs TRBV4-1 and TRBJ2-6; the D is unclear. The sample consisted of PBMCs. This chain's CDR3 is CASSQDRSSGANVLTF. The DNA of the CDR3 is TGCGCCAGCAGCCAAGACAGGTCTTCTGGGGCCAACGTCCTGACTTTC.